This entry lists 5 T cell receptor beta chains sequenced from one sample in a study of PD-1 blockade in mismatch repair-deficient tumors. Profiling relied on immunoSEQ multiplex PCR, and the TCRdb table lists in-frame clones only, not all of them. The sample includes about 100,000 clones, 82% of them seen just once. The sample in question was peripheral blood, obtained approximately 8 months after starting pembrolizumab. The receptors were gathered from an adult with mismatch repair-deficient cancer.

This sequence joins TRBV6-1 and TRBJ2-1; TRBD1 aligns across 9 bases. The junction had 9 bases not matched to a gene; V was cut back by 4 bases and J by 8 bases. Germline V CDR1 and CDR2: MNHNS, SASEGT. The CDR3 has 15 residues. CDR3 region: CASSGRTGAGDEQFF. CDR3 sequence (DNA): TGTGCCAGCAGTGGGCGGACAGGGGCAGGGGATGAGCAGTTCTTC.

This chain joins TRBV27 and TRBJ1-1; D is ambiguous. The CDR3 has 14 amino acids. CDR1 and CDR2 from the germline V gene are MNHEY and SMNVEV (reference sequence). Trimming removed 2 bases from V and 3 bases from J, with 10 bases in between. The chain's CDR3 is CASSLTHLDTEAFF. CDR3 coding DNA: TGTGCCAGCAGTTTAACGCACTTGGACACTGAAGCTTTCTTT.

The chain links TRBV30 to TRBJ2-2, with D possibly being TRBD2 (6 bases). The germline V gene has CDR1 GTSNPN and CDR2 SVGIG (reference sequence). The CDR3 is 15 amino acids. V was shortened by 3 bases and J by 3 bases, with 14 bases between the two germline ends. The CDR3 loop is CAWRTSVGYTGELFF. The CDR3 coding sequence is TGTGCCTGGAGGACTAGTGTCGGGTACACCGGGGAGCTGTTTTTT.

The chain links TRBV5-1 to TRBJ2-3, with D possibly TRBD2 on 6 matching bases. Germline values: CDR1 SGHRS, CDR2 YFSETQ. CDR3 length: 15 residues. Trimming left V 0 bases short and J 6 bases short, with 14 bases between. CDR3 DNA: TGCGCCAGCAGCTTGGGTGAGGGAGGAAGGGATACGCAGTATTTT. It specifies CASSLGEGGRDTQYF. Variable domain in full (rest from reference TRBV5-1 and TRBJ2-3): KAGVTQTPRYLIKTRGQQVTLSCSPISGHRSVSWYQQTPGQGLQFLFEYFSETQRNKGNFPGRFSGRQFSNSRSEMNVSTLELGDSALYLCASSLGEGGRDTQYFGPGTRLTVL.

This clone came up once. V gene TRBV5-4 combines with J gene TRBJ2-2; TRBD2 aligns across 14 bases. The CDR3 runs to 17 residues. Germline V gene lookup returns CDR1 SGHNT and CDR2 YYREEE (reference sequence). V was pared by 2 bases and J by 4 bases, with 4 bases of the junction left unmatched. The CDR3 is CASSLGGLAGVTGELFF. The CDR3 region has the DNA TGTGCCAGCAGCTTAGGGGGACTAGCGGGAGTCACCGGGGAGCTGTTTTTT.